This is a list of T cell receptor beta chains from one sample in a study of T cell repertoires in cytomegalovirus infection. TCRdb recomputed calls from the reads with MiXCR, one row per CDR3 protein. The sample shows a few hundred thousand distinct CDR3 sequences, 15% to 20% of them seen only once. The sequenced sample was PBMCs. The receptors were sampled from a human donor in good health (CMV status not recorded). Some clones in this sample may be carry-over from other donors' samples. The CDR3 runs from the conserved cysteine through the conserved F or W. A D gene is named only where the DNA matches it firmly. Not every row has a clone size; where given, it reads once, few, many or a size class.

CDR3 DNA,CDR3 protein,clone size,V gene,D gene,J gene
TGTGCCAGCAGCCGAGGGGGCGGTGTAGAGAATGAGCAGTTCTTC,CASSRGGGVENEQFF,many,TRBV7-8,TRBD1,TRBJ2-1
TGTGCCAGCAGCTTAGGGGCAGACTATGGCTACACCTTC,CASSLGADYGYTF,many,TRBV7-2,-,TRBJ1-2
TGTGCCAGCAGCCGACCAGGGAGTATGAACACTGAAGCTTTCTTT,CASSRPGSMNTEAFF,few,TRBV4-2,-,TRBJ1-1
TGTGCCAGCAGTGAATGGGGACAGCGGGATAATTCACCCCTCCACTTT,CASSEWGQRDNSPLHF,-,TRBV25-1,TRBD1,TRBJ1-6
TGTGCCAGCAGCTTAGGATTGGACAGGGACGGCTACACCTTC,CASSLGLDRDGYTF,-,TRBV11-1,TRBD1,TRBJ1-2
TGTGCCACCAGCAGAGAATCTAGGGACGAGCAGTACTTC,CATSRESRDEQYF,-,TRBV15,-,TRBJ2-7
TGCGCCAGCAGCCAAGATCCGACGAAAGCTTTCTTT,CASSQDPTKAFF,many,TRBV4-1,-,TRBJ1-1
TGCGCCAGCAGCTTTACGCCGACAGATACGCAGTATTTT,CASSFTPTDTQYF,-,TRBV5-1,-,TRBJ2-3
TGCGCCAGCAGCCAAGATACCTCCAACACCGGGGAGCTGTTTTTT,CASSQDTSNTGELFF,few,TRBV4-1,-,TRBJ2-2
TGTGCCAGCAGTCCCTTAGCGGGGGATTGGACAGATACGCAGTATTTT,CASSPLAGDWTDTQYF,many,TRBV12-3/TRBV12-4,TRBD2,TRBJ2-3
TGTGCTAGCAGCTTAGGCCCCGGGGGGCTTCGGGAGACCCAGTACTTC,CASSLGPGGLRETQYF,-,TRBV7-7,-,TRBJ2-5
TGTGCCAGCAGCTCCCCTCGACTAGCGGGGGGAAGCTCCTACAATGAGCAGTTCTTC,CASSSPRLAGGSSYNEQFF,few,TRBV11-2,TRBD2,TRBJ2-1
TGTGCCAGCAGCCAAGTCCGATATAATTCACCCCTCCACTTT,CASSQVRYNSPLHF,-,TRBV4-2,-,TRBJ1-6
TGTGCCAGCAGTTTAGGGGCGACAGGGTCGAGTGAGCAGTTCTTC,CASSLGATGSSEQFF,few,TRBV28,TRBD1,TRBJ2-1
TGTGCCAGCTCTGTACGACAGGGTCGGGGGAACACTGAAGCTTTCTTT,CASSVRQGRGNTEAFF,many,TRBV25-1,TRBD1,TRBJ1-1
TGCGCCAGCAGCTTGGAGGCAGGGGTCCAGCCCCAGCATTTT,CASSLEAGVQPQHF,-,TRBV5-1,-,TRBJ1-5
TGTGCCATCAGTTCAAGGGGCAGCTCCTACGAGCAGTACTTC,CAISSRGSSYEQYF,many,TRBV10-3,-,TRBJ2-7
TGCAGTGCTAGAGGAGGGGGGAGCAATCAGCCCCAGCATTTT,CSARGGGSNQPQHF,-,TRBV20-1,-,TRBJ1-5
TGCAGTGCAACGGGGTGGACTGTATACAATGAGCAGTTCTTC,CSATGWTVYNEQFF,-,TRBV20-1,-,TRBJ2-1
TGTGCCAGCAGCGATCCTTCCATGGGAACAGATACGCAGTATTTT,CASSDPSMGTDTQYF,few,TRBV11-3,-,TRBJ2-3
TGTGCCAGCAGTTACGATAGCGGCGCCTCCTACGAGCAGTACTTC,CASSYDSGASYEQYF,few,TRBV6-6,-,TRBJ2-7
TGTGCTAGTGGTCTCAGCGGGGGGGCCTACGAGCAGTACTTC,CASGLSGGAYEQYF,few,TRBV12-5,TRBD2,TRBJ2-7
TGTGCCAGCAGCTTTACCGGGCCATATAATTCACCCCTCCACTTT,CASSFTGPYNSPLHF,many,TRBV7-2,-,TRBJ1-6
TGTGCCAGCAAGCCCAGGGTTGCTGAAGCTTTCTTT,CASKPRVAEAFF,-,TRBV12-3/TRBV12-4,-,TRBJ1-1